Shown below are 2 T cell receptor beta chains from a single sample sequenced in a study of T-cell memory formation after mild COVID-19. Via MiXCR, TCRdb re-called the 5' RACE reads, giving one row per CDR3 protein. The sample includes 150,000 to 200,000 distinct CDR3 sequences, 20% to 25% of them seen just once. Sequenced material: PBMCs or a T cell subset sorted from them (not recorded which). These receptors were obtained from an adult woman who had mild COVID-19 (a few samples of this study predate the infection). Cell type and time point are not known.

A word on this clonotype: The junction differs from germline at one of its ends, possibly a read error. V gene TRBV4-3 combines with J gene TRBJ2-3; D gene unclear. Germline V lookup: CDR1 LGHNA, CDR2 YSLEER. The CDR3 totals 13 residues. The CDR3: CASSQAKLKNIPF. CDR3 sequence (DNA): TGCGCCAGCAGCCAAGCCAAATTAAAAAACATCCCTTTT.

The J gene is TRBJ2-5, the V gene TRBV11-2; maybe TRBD2 (6 bases). Trimming cost V 8 bases and J 3 bases, with 16 bases left between them. The CDR3 runs to 14 residues. Germline V lookup: CDR1 SGHAT, CDR2 FQNNGV. The CDR3 is CASHSLGLEETQYF. CDR3 DNA sequence: TGTGCCAGCCATTCTTTGGGACTGGAAGAGACCCAGTACTTC.